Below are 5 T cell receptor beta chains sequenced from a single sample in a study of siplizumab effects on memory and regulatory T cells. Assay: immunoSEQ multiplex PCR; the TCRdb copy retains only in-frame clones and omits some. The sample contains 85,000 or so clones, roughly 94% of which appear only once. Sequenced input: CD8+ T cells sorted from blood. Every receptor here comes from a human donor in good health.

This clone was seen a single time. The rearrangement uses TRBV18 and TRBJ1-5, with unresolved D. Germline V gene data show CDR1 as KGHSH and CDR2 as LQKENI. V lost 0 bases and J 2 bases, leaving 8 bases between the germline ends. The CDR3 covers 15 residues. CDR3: CASSPPPGGNQPQHF. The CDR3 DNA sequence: TGTGCCAGCTCACCACCGCCAGGAGGCAATCAGCCCCAGCATTTT.

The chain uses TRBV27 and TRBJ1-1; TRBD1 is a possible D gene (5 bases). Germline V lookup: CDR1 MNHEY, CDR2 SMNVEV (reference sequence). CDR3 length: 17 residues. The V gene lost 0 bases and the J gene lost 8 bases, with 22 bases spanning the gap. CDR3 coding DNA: TGTGCCAGCAGTTTATCGGGGGGTGGGGTTTCTTCGTGGGAAGCTTTCTTT. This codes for CASSLSGGGVSSWEAFF.

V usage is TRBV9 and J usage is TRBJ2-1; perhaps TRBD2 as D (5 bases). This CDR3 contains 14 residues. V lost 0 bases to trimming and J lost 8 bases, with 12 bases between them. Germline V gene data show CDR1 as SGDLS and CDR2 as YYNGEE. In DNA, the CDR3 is TGTGCCAGCAGCGTAGAGGTGGGAGTGGATGAGCAGTTCTTC. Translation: CASSVEVGVDEQFF. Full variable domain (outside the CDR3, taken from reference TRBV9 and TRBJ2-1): DSGVTQTPKHLITATGQRVTLRCSPRSGDLSVYWYQQSLDQGLQFLIQYYNGEERAKGNILERFSAQQFPDLHSELNLSSLELGDSALYFCASSVEVGVDEQFFGPGTRLTVL.

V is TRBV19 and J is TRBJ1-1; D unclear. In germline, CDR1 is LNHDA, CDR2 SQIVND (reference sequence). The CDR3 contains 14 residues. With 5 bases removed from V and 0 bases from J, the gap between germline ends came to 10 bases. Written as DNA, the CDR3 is TGTGCCAGTAGTGTTCTTGTACTGAACACTGAAGCTTTCTTT. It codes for CASSVLVLNTEAFF. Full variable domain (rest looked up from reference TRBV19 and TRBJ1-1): DGGITQSPKYLFRKEGQNVTLSCEQNLNHDAMYWYRQDPGQGLRLIYYSQIVNDFQKGDIAEGYSVSREKKESFPLTVTSAQKNPTAFYLCASSVLVLNTEAFFGQGTRLTVV.

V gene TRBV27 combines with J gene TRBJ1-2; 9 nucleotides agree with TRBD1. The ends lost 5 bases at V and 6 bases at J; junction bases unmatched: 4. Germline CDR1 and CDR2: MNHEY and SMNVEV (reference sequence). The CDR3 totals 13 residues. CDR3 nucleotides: TGTGCCAGCAGTGCCGGGACAGGGAATGGCTACACCTTC. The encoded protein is CASSAGTGNGYTF.